This record concerns one TCR beta chain sequence. Its antigen has not been determined. No much larger clone exists at a distance of one base, and base qualities are not known. Between the V and J ends, shortened by 1 base and 2 bases respectively, the junction contains 15 bases. The germline V gene encodes CDR1 LNHNV and CDR2 YYDKDF (reference sequence). Reading from cysteine to phenylalanine, the CDR3 counts 16 amino acids. Kept here is only the CDR3 DNA, which spans 48 bases and is read in frame from base 1. Taken with the paper, the label for time point translates to: about 25 weeks on oral tofacitinib. Interpreted using the paper, the treatment or condition label stands for: oral pan-JAK inhibitor, 5-10 mg twice daily. Peripheral blood and lesional scalp punch biopsies were obtained from patients with alopecia areata. PBMCs were isolated by density centrifugation and stained for CD3, CD4 and CD8, and CD4+ and CD8+ T cells were sorted on a FACSAria.

The data originate from a study of CD8+ T cells in alopecia areata (dated by TCRdb to the late 2010s). With respect to the entire study: The treated patients took part in an open-label pilot trial in which moderate-to-severe alopecia areata was treated with oral tofacitinib at 5 to 10 mg twice daily. Amplification of TCRbeta CDR3 regions was done by immunoSEQ multiplex PCR using 35 Vbeta forward primers and 13 Jbeta reverse primers. RNA came from the PAXgene miRNA kit for fixed scalp, the miRNeasy kit for PBMCs, and the RNeasy kit for mouse skin. Biopsies were taken from tofacitinib-treated patients at baseline and again at 4 and 24 weeks into treatment, and several of those patients also had a later scalp biopsy. High-throughput TCRbeta sequencing was used to examine T cell clonal expansion in alopecia areata in both the C3H/HeJ mouse model and human patients. For the treated patients, the SALT score, which quantifies what percentage of scalp surface area is affected, served as the measure of disease severity. Scalp clonality was compared among normal scalp (n=4), patchy alopecia areata scalp (n=8), and alopecia totalis/universalis scalp (n=8). In humans, TCRbeta sequencing was performed on scalp tissue and on sorted CD4+ and CD8+ peripheral blood T cells from healthy controls and from patients with patchy or totalis/universalis alopecia areata. Patients stayed on tofacitinib for 6 to 18 months and then had 6 months of follow-up off drug so that delayed response and recurrence could be assessed. What the work shows at the level of the full study, not this receptor alone: Many expanded lesional clones persisted in scalp and blood during tofacitinib treatment, which may partly explain relapse after stopping treatment. With tofacitinib, both scalp clonality and the number of expanded CD8+ clones among the top 100 scalp clones went down significantly. The treated cohort was small, with a single nonresponder, so links between baseline CD8+ expansion and response need larger studies. Scalp TCR repertoire analysis is complicated because resident alphabeta T cells in normal human skin are also sequenced, whereas mouse skin is dominated by gammadelta T cells. Compared with mice, TCR sequences shared between patients were less clear, possibly partly because of HLA diversity across the patient population. Compared with normal scalp, lesional scalp had higher clonality and more expanded CD8+ clones, particularly in alopecia totalis/universalis, a pattern that suggests antigenic drive.

Libraries came from the immunoSEQ multiplex PCR assay. RNA was extracted from all samples and reverse transcribed into cDNA, which served as template for TCR sequencing. SuperScript III was used for first-strand cDNA synthesis, primed with a 2:1 mix of oligo-dT and random hexamers. A synthetic immune receptor repertoire was used to measure amplification bias, and any remaining bias was corrected computationally. Regarding the original processing steps: Raw reads were preprocessed to remove errors, and CDR3 was defined according to IMGT conventions as the region from the conserved cysteine to phenylalanine. Clonality was computed by normalizing Shannon entropy by log2 of the number of productive unique TCRs and subtracting the result from 1. Whether scalp clones were CD4 or CD8 was inferred by matching scalp TCRbeta sequences against CD4 and CD8 repertoires sorted from blood. As stored in TCRdb, this immuneACCESS dataset retains in-frame rearrangements with V and J assigned. A fraction of the clones does not appear; measured against another copy, unresolved V genes explain less than half of the discrepancy, and the remainder lacks a known reason. V and J calls plus clone size are reproduced from that table; the DNA served to infer D and trimming. For this sample there are 150,000 to 200,000 clones; 60% appear just once. Of the sample, approximately 1% falls within the top ten clones.

This specimen was CD4+ T cells sorted from blood, taken at week 24, from a patient treated with tofacitinib. The sequence was collected from a human donor with alopecia areata. The rearranged chain carries TRBV15 and TRBJ2-7; the D assignment is uncertain and may be TRBD1 or TRBD2, with 7 bases supporting each. The sequenced DNA is TGTGCCACCAGCAGAGGGGGAGGGCAGGGGGCCTACGAGCAGTACTTC. This codes for CATSRGGGQGAYEQYF.